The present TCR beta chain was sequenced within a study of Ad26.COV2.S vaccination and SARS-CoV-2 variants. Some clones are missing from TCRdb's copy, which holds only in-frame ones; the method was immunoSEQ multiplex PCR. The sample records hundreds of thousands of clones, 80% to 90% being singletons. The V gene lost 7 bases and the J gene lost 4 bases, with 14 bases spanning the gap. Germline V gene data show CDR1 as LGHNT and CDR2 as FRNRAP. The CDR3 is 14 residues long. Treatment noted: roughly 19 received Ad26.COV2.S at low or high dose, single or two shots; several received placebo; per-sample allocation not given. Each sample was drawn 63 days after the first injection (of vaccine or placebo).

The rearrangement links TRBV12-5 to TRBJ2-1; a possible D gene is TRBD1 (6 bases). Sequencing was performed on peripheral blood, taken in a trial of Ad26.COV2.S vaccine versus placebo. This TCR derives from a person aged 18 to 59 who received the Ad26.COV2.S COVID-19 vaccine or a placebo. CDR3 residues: CASAVGHAYNEQFF. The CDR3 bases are TGTGCTAGTGCCGTGGGACACGCTTACAATGAGCAGTTCTTC.